This is a list of T cell receptor beta chains from one sample in a study of blood T cell repertoires in COVID-19. TCRdb's table, derived via immunoSEQ multiplex PCR, lists solely in-frame clones and lacks some. The top ten clones hold roughly 1.6% of a sample with roughly 410,000 clones, approximately 89% of them seen once. Material: peripheral blood. These receptors came from a woman aged 40 to 49 with COVID-19, enrolled during active disease. Both conserved end residues are part of each CDR3. The D gene is left open where the match is weak. Rows give clone size only sometimes, using once, few, many, or a class for an expanded clone.

V	length	D	J	size	DNA	CDR3
TRBV2	16	TRBD2	TRBJ2-2	once	TGTGCCAGCAAATTGGGGGGGTACTCTAGGGCCGGGGAGCTGTTTTTT	CASKLGGYSRAGELFF
TRBV24-1	11	NA	TRBJ1-4	NA	TGTGCCACCGTGAGGGGAGGAAAACTGTTTTTT	CATVRGGKLFF
TRBV19	11	NA	TRBJ1-1	NA	TGTGCCAGTAGTGCCCGAGCGGAAGCTTTCTTT	CASSARAEAFF
TRBV7-9	17	TRBD2	TRBJ2-1	NA	TGTGCCAGCAGCCCAGTTGTGGGCGGGGGGGCACGTAATGAGCAGTTCTTC	CASSPVVGGGARNEQFF
TRBV11-1	14	NA	TRBJ2-3	NA	TGTGCCAGCAGCCCGCGACAGGGCACAGATACGCAGTATTTT	CASSPRQGTDTQYF
TRBV27	14	TRBD1	TRBJ2-5	NA	TGTGCCACCTCAATCCGAGGACAGGGGGAGACCCAGTACTTC	CATSIRGQGETQYF
TRBV9	15	NA	TRBJ1-5	NA	TGTGCCAGCAGCGTAGAAGGAGCCACGCATCAGCCCCAGCATTTT	CASSVEGATHQPQHF
TRBV9	15	TRBD1	TRBJ2-5	NA	TGTGCCAGCAGCCTAAGGACAGGGGGCGAAGAGACCCAGTACTTC	CASSLRTGGEETQYF
TRBV7-8	14	TRBD2	TRBJ2-5	NA	TGTGCCAGCAGCTTGGGACTAGCCGGAGAGACCCAGTACTTC	CASSLGLAGETQYF
TRBV11-1	15	TRBD2	TRBJ2-1	NA	TGTGCCAGCAGCTTAGGTAGCGGGAACTACAATGAGCAGTTCTTC	CASSLGSGNYNEQFF
TRBV6-5	14	NA	TRBJ1-4	NA	TGTGCCAGCAGTTCAAATTGGGGGGGGGAAAAACTGTTTTTT	CASSSNWGGEKLFF
TRBV29-1	15	NA	TRBJ1-1	NA	TGCAGCGTTGAAGGGGTAAGCTCAGGGGACACTGAAGCTTTCTTT	CSVEGVSSGDTEAFF
TRBV2	14	NA	TRBJ1-4	NA	TGTGCCAGCAGGGCCGAAGTTACCCATGAAAAACTGTTTTTT	CASRAEVTHEKLFF
TRBV5-8	15	NA	TRBJ2-7	NA	TGTGCCAGCAGCCCCCCCGGGACACATGGCTACGAGCAGTACTTC	CASSPPGTHGYEQYF
TRBV2	13	NA	TRBJ1-5	NA	TGTGCCAGCATTCCCCTACCCAATCAGCCCCAGCATTTT	CASIPLPNQPQHF
TRBV28	14	NA	TRBJ1-1	NA	TGTGCCAGCAGGACCGGGGGGGACACAGTCGGAGCTTTCTTT	CASRTGGDTVGAFF
TRBV27	14	NA	TRBJ2-1	NA	TGTGCCAGCAGTTTACGGGGGACCTACAATGAGCAGTTCTTC	CASSLRGTYNEQFF
TRBV18	16	TRBD1	TRBJ1-5	NA	TGTGCCAGCTCACCATGGGGACAGTATAGCAATCAGCCCCAGCATTTT	CASSPWGQYSNQPQHF
TRBV28	14	TRBD1	TRBJ1-1	NA	TGTGCCAGCAGTGCCCAAGGGGGCTGGACTGAAGCTTTCTTT	CASSAQGGWTEAFF
TRBV27	15	TRBD1	TRBJ2-1	NA	TGTGCCAGCAGCAGGCCGGGACAGGGTTTCAATGAGCAGTTCTTC	CASSRPGQGFNEQFF
TRBV6-6	13	NA	TRBJ1-2	NA	TGTGCCATCTTCGGGGTGGCTAACTATGGCTACACCTTC	CAIFGVANYGYTF
TRBV4-3	16	TRBD2	TRBJ2-1	many	TGCGCCAGCAGCCAAGCGGGAGGGGGGGAGGGCAATGAGCAGTTCTTC	CASSQAGGGEGNEQFF
TRBV19	13	NA	TRBJ1-2	NA	TGTGCCAGTAGTTTCAGGGAATTCGGGGGCTACACCTTC	CASSFREFGGYTF
TRBV28	14	TRBD1	TRBJ1-2	NA	TGTGCCAGCAGCTTGACAGGGGGGTACTATGGCTACACCTTC	CASSLTGGYYGYTF
TRBV5-5	16	TRBD1	TRBJ1-3	NA	TGTGCCAGCAGCTTGGGACAGGGGGCTTCTGGAAACACCATATATTTT	CASSLGQGASGNTIYF
TRBV27	16	TRBD2	TRBJ2-3	NA	TGTGCCAGCAGTTTCCTAGCGGAACCGATCACAGATACGCAGTATTTT	CASSFLAEPITDTQYF
TRBV7-9	15	NA	TRBJ1-1	NA	TGTGCCAGCAGCTTAGGCGGGGGGGGTCACACTGAAGCTTTCTTT	CASSLGGGGHTEAFF
TRBV7-6	15	TRBD2	TRBJ2-3	NA	TGTGCCAGCAGCTCCAGAGCGGGACTCACAGATACGCAGTATTTT	CASSSRAGLTDTQYF
TRBV10-3	15	TRBD2	TRBJ2-2	NA	TGTGCCATCAGTGAGACTAGCGCCAACACCGGGGAGCTGTTTTTT	CAISETSANTGELFF
TRBV10-3	17	TRBD2	TRBJ2-5	NA	TGTGCCATCAGTGAGTCTCGGGCTAGCGGGGTGGCGGAGACCCAGTACTTC	CAISESRASGVAETQYF
TRBV27	15	TRBD2	TRBJ2-1	NA	TGTGCCAGCACCCCACTAGCGGGAGGCGGGAGGGAGCAGTTCTTC	CASTPLAGGGREQFF
TRBV28	14	NA	TRBJ2-7	NA	TGTGCCAGCAACGGCGACGGGCGGGCGTACGAGCAGTACTTC	CASNGDGRAYEQYF
TRBV5-1	15	TRBD1	TRBJ2-7	NA	TGCGCCAGCAGCCTCCGGGACAGGGACCCCCGGGAGCAGTACTTC	CASSLRDRDPREQYF
TRBV12-3/TRBV12-4	13	NA	TRBJ1-1	NA	TGTGCCAGCAGTTTTAACGGGAACACTGAAGCTTTCTTT	CASSFNGNTEAFF
TRBV5-1	15	TRBD1	TRBJ1-1	NA	TGCGCCAGCAGTCTTACTGAGACAGGGGTCACTGAAGCTTTCTTT	CASSLTETGVTEAFF
TRBV2	12	TRBD1	TRBJ1-2	NA	TGTGCCAGCAGAGACAGGGAAACTGGCTACACCTTC	CASRDRETGYTF
TRBV7-2	14	NA	TRBJ1-2	once	TGTGCCAGCAGCCTAGAGGTAGGGGTAGGAGGCTACACCTTC	CASSLEVGVGGYTF
TRBV7-2	15	TRBD2	TRBJ2-2	NA	TGTGCCAGCTTTCGAGCGGGGGAAAACACCGGGGAGCTGTTTTTT	CASFRAGENTGELFF
TRBV4-3	18	TRBD2	TRBJ2-1	NA	TGCGCCAGCAGCCAAGGAGATGGGACTAGCCGTTACTACAATGAGCAGTTCTTC	CASSQGDGTSRYYNEQFF
TRBV7-2	14	NA	TRBJ1-2	NA	TGTGCCAGCAGCTTAGTAGAGGGTCCCTATGGCTACACCTTC	CASSLVEGPYGYTF
TRBV20-1	14	NA	TRBJ1-1	NA	TGCAGTGCTAGTGATCGCGTGGGGGGCACTGAAGCTTTCTTT	CSASDRVGGTEAFF
TRBV6-2/TRBV6-3	15	TRBD1	TRBJ1-5	NA	TGTGCCAGCAGCATTATAGACAGGGGGATAGAGCCCCAGCATTTT	CASSIIDRGIEPQHF
TRBV6-1	14	TRBD2	TRBJ2-7	NA	TGTGCCAGCAGTGAGTCCGGGACTATCTACGAGCAGTACTTC	CASSESGTIYEQYF
TRBV20-1	13	TRBD1	TRBJ1-5	NA	TGCAGTGCTAGTATGGGACAGGGCGGTCCCCAGCATTTT	CSASMGQGGPQHF
TRBV19	13	TRBD1	TRBJ1-1	NA	TGTGCCAGTCTGGACAGGGAGAACACTGAAGCTTTCTTT	CASLDRENTEAFF
TRBV2	14	NA	TRBJ2-2	once	TGTGCCAGCAGTCAACTATGGTCGGTCGGGGAGCTGTTTTTT	CASSQLWSVGELFF
TRBV28	14	NA	TRBJ1-1	NA	TGTGCCAGCACCGAAGCCCCCCAGAACACTGAAGCTTTCTTT	CASTEAPQNTEAFF
TRBV7-9	15	TRBD1	TRBJ2-3	NA	TGTGCCAGCAGCTTTAGGACAGGGGCAGGAGATACGCAGTATTTT	CASSFRTGAGDTQYF
TRBV4-3	17	TRBD1	TRBJ1-2	NA	TGCGCCAGCAGCCAAGCCCCCCGACAGGGCTTTAACTATGGCTACACCTTC	CASSQAPRQGFNYGYTF
TRBV18	15	TRBD1	TRBJ2-5	NA	TGTGCCAGCTCACCGGATACAGGGGGCTGGGAGACCCAGTACTTC	CASSPDTGGWETQYF
TRBV5-1	14	NA	TRBJ1-5	NA	TGCGCCAGCAGCATACAGGGATCCGAGCAGCCCCAGCATTTT	CASSIQGSEQPQHF
TRBV9	15	NA	TRBJ2-1	once	TGTGCCAGCAGCGTAGGAACTCTACCCTACAATGAGCAGTTCTTC	CASSVGTLPYNEQFF
TRBV19	14	NA	TRBJ2-7	few	TGTGCCAGTAGTTTTAGTATTACCACCTACGAGCAGTACTTC	CASSFSITTYEQYF
TRBV5-1	14	NA	TRBJ1-2	NA	TGCGCCAGCAGTGAGGGGGTTGCTGCGCCTGGCTACACCTTC	CASSEGVAAPGYTF
TRBV27	16	TRBD2	TRBJ2-5	NA	TGTGCCAGCAGTCACCGACTAGCGGGAGTTTTCGAGACCCAGTACTTC	CASSHRLAGVFETQYF